The clone carrying this T cell receptor (beta chain) was found once. Sequenced by immunoSEQ multiplex PCR; TCRdb stores in-frame clones only, minus some. The repertoire consists of 130,000 or so clones, with roughly 89% occurring once and the leading ten covering approximately 6.8%. The CDR3 spans 13 residues. V lost 5 bases and J lost 6, with 12 bases in between. Germline CDR1 is SEHNR and CDR2 is FQNEAQ (reference sequence). This entry belongs to a study of control samples from healthy donors and cancer patients. The sample comprised blood. V gene TRBV7-9 combines with J gene TRBJ2-3, with D hard to call. This sequence originates from a man aged 18 to 30 in good health. The CDR3 DNA reads TGTGCCAGCAGCCCACGCTCGGTGGATACGCAGTATTTT. Protein sequence: CASSPRSVDTQYF.